In this sample, the clone carrying this TCR beta chain turned up many times. Its specificity is not known. The record originates from a study of T cells in Graves' hyperthyroidism and ophthalmopathy. Study-wide results and caveats: Patients with ophthalmopathy were separated from those with stable hyperthyroidism by a 13 V-J model.

The V and J ends lost 5 bases and 1 base respectively, with 16 bases between them. Germline V gene lookup returns CDR1 PRHDT and CDR2 FYEKMQ (reference sequence). This CDR3 contains 16 residues. Fresh peripheral blood, approximately 9.7 ml, was the source of the PBMCs. Amplification of TCR beta CDR3 regions used RNA as the template. With the HTBI primer set, the TCR CDR3 went through a first round of RT-PCR. TCRdb re-derived calls from the multiplex PCR reads in MiXCR, one entry per CDR3 protein. The profile shows 690,000 or so distinct CDR3 sequences, approximately 18% of them singletons. Sequenced input: blood. The rearrangement links TRBV13 to TRBJ2-3, with a tentative D call TRBD2 (5 bases). This clonotype originated in a woman aged 45-65 years with Graves' hyperthyroidism that later progressed to Graves' ophthalmopathy. DNA for the CDR3: TGTGCCAGCAGCCCCATGGCTAGCATACGCACAGATACGCAGTATTTT. Translated, it gives CASSPMASIRTDTQYF. The variable domain in full, completed from reference TRBV13 and TRBJ2-3, reads AAGVIQSPRHLIKEKRETATLKCYPIPRHDTVYWYQQGPGQDPQFLISFYEKMQSDKGSIPDRFSAQQFSDYHSELNMSSLELGDSALYFCASSPMASIRTDTQYFGPGTRLTVL.